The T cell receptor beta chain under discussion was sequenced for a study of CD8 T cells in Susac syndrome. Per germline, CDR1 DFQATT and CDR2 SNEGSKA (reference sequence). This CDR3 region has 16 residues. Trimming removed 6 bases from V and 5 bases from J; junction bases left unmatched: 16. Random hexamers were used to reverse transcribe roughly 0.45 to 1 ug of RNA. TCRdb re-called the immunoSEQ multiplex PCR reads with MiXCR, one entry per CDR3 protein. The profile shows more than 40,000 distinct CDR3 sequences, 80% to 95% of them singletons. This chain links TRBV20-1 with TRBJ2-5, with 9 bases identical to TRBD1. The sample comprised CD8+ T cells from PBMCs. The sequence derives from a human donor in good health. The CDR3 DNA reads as TGCAGTGCCCCAACAAGACAGGGGGATAAGTGGGAGACCCAGTACTTC. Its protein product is CSAPTRQGDKWETQYF.